These 27 T cell receptor beta chains originate from one sample sequenced in a study of T cells in Graves' hyperthyroidism and ophthalmopathy. The CDR3 regions of TCR beta were amplified from RNA transcripts. The TCR CDR3 was amplified in a first-round RT-PCR using the HTBI primer set. TCRdb re-analysed the multiplex PCR reads in MiXCR, keeping a single row per CDR3 protein. Altogether around 690,000 distinct CDR3 sequences are present, roughly 17% being singletons, with the ten largest covering about 16%. Sequences were obtained from blood. Receptors were obtained from a middle-aged man with Graves' hyperthyroidism.

In this sample, this clonotype turned up a few times. This chain joins TRBV12-3 or TRBV12-4 and TRBJ2-3; the match to TRBD2 covers 9 bases. The trim removed 7 bases at V and 3 bases at J, leaving 5 bases unmatched. The CDR3 extends over 14 amino acids. The CDR3: CASTPTSGTDTQYF. CDR3 nucleotides: TGTGCCAGCACCCCGACTAGCGGAACAGATACGCAGTATTTT.

This clonotype was detected a few times. The J gene is TRBJ2-1, the V gene TRBV4-3; 8 bases line up with TRBD2. The germline V gene encodes CDR1 LGHNA and CDR2 YSLEER. The CDR3 is 14 amino acids. Trimming at V came to 0 bases and at J to 9 bases, leaving 4 bases not matched to a gene. The CDR3 loop is CASSQDRGGIEQFF. CDR3 nucleotide sequence: TGCGCCAGCAGCCAAGATCGGGGGGGAATTGAGCAGTTCTTC.

This clonotype was counted ten times or more. CDR3 nucleotide sequence: TGTGCCATCAGTGATGTGGGACTATCTACTAGCACAGATACGCAGTATTTT. Encoded protein: CAISDVGLSTSTDTQYF. The rearrangement joins TRBV10-3 to TRBJ2-3; 7 bases match TRBD2. The V gene end was trimmed by 3 bases and the J gene end by 0 bases; junction bases not matched to a gene: 9. Germline CDR1 and CDR2: ENHRY and SYGVKD. This CDR3 is 17 amino acids long.

This clonotype was seen repeatedly, ten times or more. The chain joins TRBV7-9 to TRBJ2-7, with a weak D call TRBD1 (6 bases). The CDR3 runs 16 residues. Germline V gene lookup returns CDR1 SEHNR and CDR2 FQNEAQ (reference sequence). V lost 6 bases and J lost 0, with 18 bases in between. The CDR3 region has the DNA TGTGCCAGCAGACTACGGACAGACCCTACCTCCTACGAGCAGTACTTC. Its protein is CASRLRTDPTSYEQYF.

This clonotype showed up just a few times. J is TRBJ2-7 and V is TRBV24-1; 7 nucleotides match TRBD1. Germline CDR1 KGHDR, CDR2 SFDVKD. The V segment lost 2 bases and the J segment 2 bases; nucleotides outside the gene matches: 2. This CDR3 region has 14 residues. The CDR3 loop reads CATSDWDSPYEQYF. DNA of the CDR3: TGTGCCACCAGTGATTGGGACAGCCCCTACGAGCAGTACTTC.

The chain links TRBV7-6 to TRBJ1-2; D remains ambiguous. V was clipped by 6 bases and J by 3 bases, with 14 bases between them. Germline CDR1 SGHVS, CDR2 FNYEAQ. The CDR3 has 14 residues. DNA for the CDR3: TGTGCCAGCAGTCCAAACGGCGGATACTATGGCTACACCTTC. Encoded protein: CASSPNGGYYGYTF. The entire variable domain, with the rest obtained from reference TRBV7-6 and TRBJ1-2, is as follows: GAGVSQSPRYKVTKRGQDVALRCDPISGHVSLYWYRQALGQGPEFLTYFNYEAQQDKSGLPNDRFSAERPEGSISTLTIQRTEQRDSAMYRCASSPNGGYYGYTFGSGTRLTVV.

This clonotype was observed a handful of times. The chain links TRBV9 to TRBJ2-1; D gene unclear. V lost 0 bases to trimming and J lost 2 bases, with 9 bases between them. The CDR3 totals 15 residues. The germline V gene has CDR1 SGDLS and CDR2 YYNGEE. The CDR3 nucleotides are TGTGCCAGCAGCGTAGAGGGCAGTACCTACAATGAGCAGTTCTTC. Translating gives CASSVEGSTYNEQFF.

This clonotype was counted ten times or more. The chain is built from TRBV28 and TRBJ1-2; D gene unclear. With 5 bases removed from V and 2 bases from J, the gap between germline ends came to 3 bases. Germline CDR1 is MDHEN and CDR2 is SYDVKM. The CDR3 covers 11 residues. In nucleotides, the CDR3 is TGTGCCAGCAGTAAAAACTATGGCTACACCTTC. Its translation is CASSKNYGYTF.

The table lists this clonotype with a few counts. The chain couples TRBV7-9 to TRBJ2-3; D may be TRBD1 (5 bases). Trimming stripped 10 bases from V and 4 bases from J, with 12 bases between. The CDR3 is made up of 12 amino acids. CDR1 and CDR2 (germline): SEHNR, FQNEAQ (reference sequence). CDR3 amino acids: CATSDRPDTQYF. CDR3 bases: TGTGCCACCAGTGACAGACCAGATACGCAGTATTTT.

This clonotype has just a few counts. The rearrangement links TRBV12-5 to TRBJ2-3; D unresolved. The germline gives CDR1 LGHNT, CDR2 FRNRAP. Trimming pared 9 bases from V and 0 bases from J, leaving 22 bases between. CDR3 length: 17 amino acids. The CDR3 nucleotides are TGTGCTAGCGCTACTTACTCGTCTAAACATAGCACAGATACGCAGTATTTT. It encodes CASATYSSKHSTDTQYF.

This clonotype was observed a handful of times. V usage is TRBV6-5 and J usage is TRBJ2-3; maybe TRBD1 (6 bases). CDR1 MNHEY and CDR2 SVGAGI come from the germline V gene. This CDR3 has 15 amino acids. V shed 0 bases and J shed 7 bases, with 14 bases lying between them. CDR3 in amino acids: CASSYSTGTSYTQYF. CDR3 bases: TGTGCCAGCAGTTACTCGACCGGGACAAGCTATACGCAGTATTTT.

This chain connects TRBV3-1 to TRBJ1-5; 9 bases are shared with TRBD1. CDR3 length equals 13 residues. Germline CDR1 LGHDT, CDR2 YNNKEL (reference sequence). Unmatched junction bases numbered 7, after V lost 6 bases and J lost 10 bases. CDR3 protein: CASSLGQGRPQHF. The CDR3 DNA reads TGTGCCAGCAGTCTGGGACAGGGCAGACCCCAGCATTTT.

This clonotype was picked up many times. At one of its ends the junction is not consistent with the germline gene, which may arise from a read error. The chain employs TRBV12-3 or TRBV12-4 and TRBJ2-3; possibly TRBD2 for D (7 bases). CDR3 length: 16 residues. CDR3: CASHTSRRGGTYTQYF. The CDR3 coding sequence is TGTGCCAGCCACACGAGTAGGAGGGGGGGCACATATACGCAGTATTTT.

This clonotype was seen at least ten times. The chain employs TRBV11-2 and TRBJ2-1, with TRBD2 matching over 12 bases. This CDR3 is built from 14 residues. The V gene end was trimmed by 5 bases and the J gene end by 9 bases; junction bases not matched to a gene: 5. CDR1 and CDR2 from the germline V gene are SGHAT and FQNNGV. Here the CDR3 reads CASSPGLAGGEQFF. In DNA form, the CDR3 reads TGTGCCAGCAGCCCGGGACTAGCGGGTGGTGAGCAGTTCTTC.

The chain uses TRBV9 and TRBJ1-1; TRBD1 is a possible D gene (5 bases). The CDR3 contains 16 residues. Germline-derived CDR1 and CDR2 are SGDLS and YYNGEE. Trimming took off 0 bases at V and 6 bases at J, with 18 bases between the two ends. This CDR3 is CASSVGQGYLTAEAFF. In DNA, the CDR3 is TGTGCCAGCAGCGTAGGCCAGGGCTACTTGACCGCTGAAGCTTTCTTT.

As for this clonotype: It may be a read error: a sequence one base away is much more abundant. The chain links TRBV6-5 to TRBJ2-7; 9 bases fit TRBD1. Per germline, CDR1 MNHEY and CDR2 SVGAGI. This CDR3 has 16 residues. The CDR3 loop is CASGYRDRASIHEQYF. The CDR3 nucleotides are TGTGCCAGCGGTTACCGGGACAGGGCCTCCATCCATGAGCAGTACTTC.

DNA for the CDR3: TGTGCCAGCAGTCTGTCGGGGCCTAGGGTCTACGAGCAGTACTTC. Amino acids: CASSLSGPRVYEQYF. V usage is TRBV7-2 and J usage is TRBJ2-7; D could derive from TRBD1 or TRBD2 (5 bases each). Between the trimmed V and J ends, which lost 6 bases and 3 bases, there was a span of 18 bases. Germline CDR1 and CDR2: SGHTA and FQGNSA. The CDR3 loop spans 15 amino acids.

The chain joins TRBV3-1 to TRBJ2-2; TRBD1 might be the D (6 bases). The CDR3 has 16 amino acids. Looked up from germline, CDR1 is LGHDT and CDR2 is YNNKEL (reference sequence). V lost 2 bases and J 1 base, leaving 11 bases between the germline ends. The CDR3 DNA reads as TGTGCCAGCAGCCAACCGGGACACAAGAACACCGGGGAGCTGTTTTTT. It is translated as CASSQPGHKNTGELFF.

This clonotype was seen at least ten times. The chain recombines TRBV30 with TRBJ1-4, with 7 positions matching TRBD1. Germline CDR1 GTSNPN, CDR2 SVGIG (reference sequence). Trimming at V came to 6 bases and at J to 3 bases, leaving 10 bases not matched to a gene. This CDR3 is 15 amino acids long. Here the CDR3 DNA reads TGTGCCTGCCCCCTTTCCGGGACAGCTAATGAAAAACTGTTTTTT. Its protein product is CACPLSGTANEKLFF.

The sample holds many counts of this clonotype. The DNA for the CDR3 is TGCGCCAGCAGCTTAGGGGAGAGCGGGAGCTCCTACAATGAGCAGTTCTTC. This sequence encodes CASSLGESGSSYNEQFF. The rearrangement uses TRBV5-1 and TRBJ2-1; 8 bases match TRBD2. CDR3 size: 17 residues. CDR1 is SGHRS, CDR2 YFSETQ, per germline. Germline trimming cut 2 bases from V and 0 bases from J; bases unmatched to any gene: 7.

The gene calls are TRBV12-3 or TRBV12-4 and TRBJ2-7, with 14 bases fitting TRBD2. This CDR3 has 14 amino acids. The V and J ends lost 9 bases and 6 bases, in that order; junction bases with no gene match: 7. The CDR3 region is CASAGTSGSSEQYF. CDR3 coding DNA: TGTGCCAGTGCCGGGACTAGCGGGAGTTCCGAGCAGTACTTC.

V usage is TRBV7-9 and J usage is TRBJ2-7, with D possibly being TRBD2 (6 bases). CDR1 and CDR2 (germline): SEHNR, FQNEAQ (reference sequence). Trimming shortened V by 1 base and J by 3 bases, and 13 bases separated the two germline ends. This CDR3 contains 15 residues. CDR3: CASSLVSGLNYEQYF. The CDR3 DNA sequence: TGTGCCAGCAGCTTAGTTTCGGGACTTAACTACGAGCAGTACTTC. The full variable domain, in which reference TRBV7-9 and TRBJ2-7 provide the parts outside the CDR3, is DTGVSQNPRHKITKRGQNVTFRCDPISEHNRLYWYRQTLGQGPEFLTYFQNEAQLEKSRLLSDRFSAERPKGSFSTLEIQRTEQGDSAMYLCASSLVSGLNYEQYFGPGTRLTVT.

There are a few counts of this clonotype. The CDR3 nucleotides read TGTGCCAGCAGCCCCGTGGGCCGGAACACTGAAGCTTTCTTT. Translating gives CASSPVGRNTEAFF. The genes are TRBV7-2 and TRBJ1-1; D is unresolved. The V end was cut by 5 bases, the J end by 1 base, with 11 bases between. This CDR3 is built from 14 residues. The germline V gene encodes CDR1 SGHTA and CDR2 FQGNSA.

About this clonotype itself: One junction end disagrees with the germline gene, perhaps due to a read error. This chain uses TRBV20-1 with TRBJ1-4; D is ambiguous. This CDR3 contains 12 residues. Germline V CDR1 and CDR2: DFQATT, SNEGSKA (reference sequence). CDR3 sequence: CSARVPGEKLLF. The DNA of the CDR3 is TGCAGTGCTAGAGTACCGGGTGAAAAACTGCTTTTT.

This clonotype was observed at least ten times. The gene calls are TRBV10-3 and TRBJ2-7; possible D gene TRBD1, 5 bases. With 1 base removed from V and 5 bases from J, the gap between germline ends came to 12 bases. The germline V gene has CDR1 ENHRY and CDR2 SYGVKD. The CDR3 is 14 residues long. This CDR3 reads CAISELAGSNEQYF. DNA for the CDR3: TGTGCCATCAGTGAGTTGGCAGGGTCTAACGAGCAGTACTTC.

The genes are TRBV2 and TRBJ1-5; D uncertain. V was pared by 7 bases and J by 0 bases, with 16 bases between. CDR1 and CDR2 from the germline V gene are SNHLY and FYNNEI. The CDR3 runs to 16 residues. The DNA of the CDR3 is TGTGCCAGCACCTACCGACGGCACGATAGCAATCAGCCCCAGCATTTT. Amino acid sequence: CASTYRRHDSNQPQHF. Together with reference TRBV2 and TRBJ1-5, the CDR3 gives the full variable domain: EPEVTQTPSHQVTQMGQEVILRCVPISNHLYFYWYRQILGQKVEFLVSFYNNEISEKSEIFDDQFSVERPDGSNFTLKIRSTKLEDSAMYFCASTYRRHDSNQPQHFGDGTRLSIL.

This clonotype was observed a handful of times. The chain joins TRBV6-2 or TRBV6-3 to TRBJ2-5, with D tentatively TRBD2 (5 bases). This CDR3 contains 12 residues. Germline V CDR1 and CDR2: MNHEY, SVGEGT. Deletions cut 10 bases from V and 5 bases from J, with 14 bases between. The chain's CDR3 is CATGDRDETQYF. CDR3 nucleotide sequence: TGTGCCACCGGTGACCGGGATGAGACCCAGTACTTC.